A selection of T cell receptor beta chains follows, all from one sample in a study of cytomegalovirus exposure and HLA in healthy donors. The assay was immunoSEQ multiplex PCR, and TCRdb's table has in-frame clones only and misses some. The sample holds about 150,000 clones; about 79% are singletons and the top ten take about 0.66%. Sequenced material: PBMCs. These receptors all stem from a male donor in good health and CMV-seronegative. Each CDR3 is given with its conserved first and last residue. The D gene is left open where the match is weak. Clone sizes are given selectively: once, few, many, or a class where the clone is expanded.

J: TRBJ2-7; D: TRBD1; length: 15; V: TRBV6-5; size: NA; CDR3: CASSSPTGLNSEQYF; DNA: TGTGCCAGCAGCTCCCCGACAGGGTTAAACTCCGAGCAGTACTTC
J: TRBJ2-2; D: NA; length: 15; V: TRBV14; size: few; CDR3: CASSQGQGNTGELFF; DNA: TGTGCCAGCAGCCAAGGGCAGGGAAACACCGGGGAGCTGTTTTTT
J: TRBJ2-2; D: TRBD2; length: 16; V: TRBV10-3; size: NA; CDR3: CAISESPAGGAGELFF; DNA: TGTGCCATCAGTGAGTCCCCCGCGGGAGGGGCCGGGGAGCTGTTTTTT
J: TRBJ1-1; D: NA; length: 16; V: TRBV18; size: NA; CDR3: CASSPTGQGANTEAFF; DNA: TGTGCCAGCTCACCCACAGGGCAGGGTGCGAACACTGAAGCTTTCTTT
J: TRBJ1-2; D: NA; length: 14; V: TRBV2; size: NA; CDR3: CASRRARDSYGYTF; DNA: TGTGCCAGCAGGAGGGCAAGGGATTCCTATGGCTACACCTTC
J: TRBJ2-7; D: NA; length: 11; V: TRBV6-5; size: NA; CDR3: CASSTVYEQYF; DNA: TGTGCCAGCAGTACAGTCTACGAGCAGTACTTC
J: TRBJ1-2; D: TRBD1; length: 14; V: TRBV5-6; size: NA; CDR3: CASSARDRAWGYTF; DNA: TGTGCCAGCAGCGCCCGGGACAGGGCTTGGGGCTACACCTTC
J: TRBJ1-2; D: TRBD1; length: 13; V: TRBV2; size: NA; CDR3: CASAGTGGAGYTF; DNA: TGTGCCAGCGCAGGGACAGGGGGGGCGGGCTACACCTTC
J: TRBJ2-7; D: TRBD1; length: 15; V: TRBV30; size: NA; CDR3: CAWSGRGQGGREQYF; DNA: TGTGCCTGGAGTGGTAGGGGACAGGGAGGGAGGGAGCAGTACTTC
J: TRBJ2-2; D: TRBD2; length: 17; V: TRBV5-5; size: NA; CDR3: CASSLDPPSGRTGELFF; DNA: TGTGCCAGCAGCTTGGATCCCCCTAGCGGGAGGACCGGGGAGCTGTTTTTT
J: TRBJ1-2; D: NA; length: 14; V: TRBV5-1; size: NA; CDR3: CASGPDGGNYGYTF; DNA: TGCGCCAGCGGGCCCGATGGGGGCAACTATGGCTACACCTTC
J: TRBJ2-1; D: NA; length: 12; V: TRBV7-9; size: NA; CDR3: CASSLLANEQFF; DNA: TGTGCCAGCAGCCTACTAGCAAATGAGCAGTTCTTC